What follows are 30 T cell receptor beta chains derived from one specimen sequenced in a study of T-cell memory formation after mild COVID-19 (dated by TCRdb to about 2021). The method behind the library was 5' RACE. Sequencing relied on an Illumina NovaSeq 6000. The public reads were run again by TCRdb, first through fastp at Q25 and then through MiXCR, and only productive beta chains were kept. Each CDR3 protein gets just one entry, which takes the most common genes and DNA from the rows behind it. The sample data list 200,000 to 250,000 distinct CDR3 sequences, and approximately 15% of these were observed just once. The ten largest clonotypes hold 2.1% of the sample. What was sequenced was PBMCs or a T cell subset sorted from them (not recorded which). Receptors originate from an adult woman who had mild COVID-19 (a few samples of this study predate the infection). The sample titles of this study are shuffled in the database, so cell type and time point are left out; the donor was told from shared clones.

This chain links TRBV7-9 with TRBJ2-5, with 8 bases identical to TRBD2. Germline trimming cut 0 bases from V and 4 bases from J; bases unmatched to any gene: 4. The CDR3 contains 15 residues. In germline, CDR1 is SEHNR, CDR2 FQNEAQ (reference sequence). In DNA form, the CDR3 reads TGTGCCAGCAGCTTAGCGACGGGAGGGCGAGAGACCCAGTACTTC. Translated: CASSLATGGRETQYF.

This clonotype was observed a handful of times. CDR3 sequence (DNA): TGTGCCAGCAGTGAATGGGAGGGCCCGGCGACCCAGTACTTC. Translation gives CASSEWEGPATQYF. This chain uses TRBV25-1 with TRBJ2-5; 7 bases line up with TRBD2. The CDR3 sequence is 14 residues long. CDR1 is MGHDK and CDR2 is SYGVNS in the germline V gene. V shed 1 base, J shed 7 bases, and the junction held 6 bases outside the gene matches.

This clonotype was recorded a few times. The CDR3 sequence: CASSRTGEGYTIYF. CDR3 DNA sequence: TGTGCCAGCAGCCGGACAGGGGAGGGGTACACCATATATTTT. The chain carries TRBV25-1 and TRBJ1-3; TRBD1 aligns across 9 bases. The trim removed 6 bases at V and 8 bases at J, leaving 8 bases unmatched. CDR1 and CDR2 (germline): MGHDK, SYGVNS. The CDR3 covers 14 residues.

This rearrangement joins TRBV10-3 to TRBJ2-6; D may be TRBD2 (5 bases). V shed 3 bases and J shed 4 bases, with 7 bases lying between them. The germline CDR1 and CDR2 sequences are ENHRY and SYGVKD. The CDR3 runs to 14 residues. DNA for the CDR3: TGTGCCATCAGTGAAGGACTGGGGGCCAACGTCCTGACTTTC. Protein product: CAISEGLGANVLTF.

This clonotype occurred a few times. The rearrangement joins TRBV9 to TRBJ2-7; D may match TRBD1 or TRBD2 (5 bases each). Germline assignment: CDR1 SGDLS and CDR2 YYNGEE. With 2 bases removed from V and 5 bases from J, the gap between germline ends came to 20 bases. The CDR3 sequence is 16 residues long. CDR3 region: CASSVDGTVNTDEQYF. The DNA of the CDR3 is TGTGCCAGCAGCGTGGACGGGACCGTTAATACCGACGAGCAGTACTTC.

This clonotype appeared once. The chain links TRBV12-3 or TRBV12-4 to TRBJ1-1; D perhaps matches TRBD1 (6 bases). Trimming cost V 4 bases and J 7 bases, with 10 bases left between them. The CDR3 length is 12 residues. CDR3 sequence reads: CASSSGGGEAFF. The CDR3 region has the DNA TGTGCCAGCAGTTCGGGAGGGGGTGAAGCTTTCTTT.

J is TRBJ2-7 and V is TRBV3-1; D not certain. Germline loops: CDR1 LGHDT, CDR2 YNNKEL (reference sequence). This CDR3 comprises 14 residues. The germline V and J ends were trimmed by 2 bases and 6 bases, with 14 bases remaining between them. The CDR3 is CASSQSAASREQYF. CDR3 nucleotides: TGTGCCAGCAGCCAATCTGCGGCCTCCCGCGAGCAGTACTTC.

The CDR3 DNA is TGTGCCAGTAGTATCGCGGGGTGGGCCTACAATGAGCAGTTCTTC. This gives the protein CASSIAGWAYNEQFF. This rearrangement joins TRBV19 to TRBJ2-1; D possibly corresponds to TRBD2 (6 bases). CDR3 length equals 15 residues. The V gene's germline CDR1 is LNHDA and CDR2 SQIVND (reference sequence). V was cut by 3 bases and J by 2 bases, with 11 bases left in between.

This clonotype was observed a few times. The rearrangement uses TRBV20-1 and TRBJ2-5, with 11 bases aligning to TRBD2. CDR1 is DFQATT, CDR2 SNEGSKA, per germline (reference sequence). J lost 7 bases, V lost 3 bases, and 7 bases had no gene match. CDR3 length: 14 residues. The CDR3 loop reads CSASQLAGAGTQYF. The CDR3 nucleotides are TGCAGTGCTAGCCAACTAGCGGGGGCCGGGACCCAGTACTTC.

This rearrangement joins TRBV2 to TRBJ1-6, with TRBD1 identical over 7 bases. Germline V gives CDR1 SNHLY, CDR2 FYNNEI. V was clipped by 5 bases and J by 9 bases; unmatched bases: 4. This CDR3 is 13 amino acids long. Here the CDR3 reads CASSRDSGSPLHF. As DNA, the CDR3 is TGTGCCAGCAGTAGGGACAGTGGTTCACCCCTCCACTTT.

This clonotype has only a few counts. J is TRBJ2-3 and V is TRBV4-2; 11 nucleotides align to TRBD2. In germline, CDR1 is LGHNA, CDR2 YNFKEQ. The CDR3 loop spans 18 amino acids. J gave up 1 base and V 4 bases, and 10 bases lay outside the gene matches. Here the CDR3 reads CASSPALVAGGRTDTQYF. DNA for the CDR3: TGTGCCAGCAGCCCCGCGTTAGTAGCGGGAGGGCGCACAGATACGCAGTATTTT.

This clonotype showed up many times. The V call is TRBV7-6, the J call TRBJ2-7; D gene uncertain. In germline, CDR1 is SGHVS, CDR2 FNYEAQ. The V gene lost 1 base and the J gene lost 5 bases, with 6 bases spanning the gap. This CDR3 has 12 residues. The CDR3 nucleotides are TGTGCCAGCAGCTTAGACCGGCACGAGCAGTACTTC. Translated: CASSLDRHEQYF.

The V call is TRBV18, the J call TRBJ1-5; D remains ambiguous. Germline V gene lookup returns CDR1 KGHSH and CDR2 LQKENI. There are 13 residues in the CDR3. The V and J ends lost 2 bases and 8 bases respectively, with 10 bases between them. CDR3 nucleotides: TGTGCCAGCTCACCAAGGGATGTGGAGCCCCAGCATTTT. The encoded protein is CASSPRDVEPQHF.

The rearrangement joins TRBV5-5 to TRBJ1-2; D gene ambiguous. This CDR3 is 14 amino acids long. Trimming shortened V by 2 bases and J by 2 bases, and 10 bases separated the two germline ends. In germline, CDR1 is SGHKS, CDR2 YYEKEE (reference sequence). Here the CDR3 DNA reads TGTGCCAGCAGCTTTGGCGGGCAGAACTATGGCTACACCTTC. The encoded protein is CASSFGGQNYGYTF.

This clonotype was counted a few times. The V call is TRBV10-3, the J call TRBJ2-7, with 13 bases aligning to TRBD2. CDR1 is ENHRY and CDR2 is SYGVKD in the germline V gene. J gave up 2 bases and V 4 bases, and 8 bases lay outside the gene matches. The CDR3 contains 17 residues. CDR3 bases: TGTGCCATCAGTGGAGGACTAGCGGGAGCTGAAACCTACGAGCAGTACTTC. It yields the protein CAISGGLAGAETYEQYF.

The chain employs TRBV5-6 and TRBJ2-1; no clear D. The CDR3 totals 12 residues. The germline gives CDR1 SGHDT, CDR2 YYEEEE. Between the trimmed V and J ends, which lost 6 bases and 7 bases, there was a span of 11 bases. The CDR3 region is CASINRVNEQFF. For the CDR3, the DNA is TGTGCCAGCATCAATAGGGTGAATGAGCAGTTCTTC.

This clonotype showed up many times. The V call is TRBV5-1, the J call TRBJ1-1; no reliable D call. Trimming left V 0 bases short and J 1 base short, with 7 bases between. The CDR3 runs 14 residues. Germline V lookup: CDR1 SGHRS, CDR2 YFSETQ. The CDR3: CASSLAAPNTEAFF. The CDR3 DNA reads as TGCGCCAGCAGCTTGGCTGCACCGAACACTGAAGCTTTCTTT.

The chain uses TRBV9 and TRBJ2-6; D could derive from TRBD1 or TRBD2 (5 bases each). The CDR3 totals 16 residues. Germline lookup yields CDR1 SGDLS and CDR2 YYNGEE. With 3 bases removed from V and 0 bases from J, the gap between germline ends came to 10 bases. CDR3 DNA: TGTGCCAGCAGCGGGGACCGGAGCTCTGGGGCCAACGTCCTGACTTTC. Its translation is CASSGDRSSGANVLTF.

Only a few counts were recorded for this clonotype. The genes are TRBV4-2 and TRBJ2-1; D unresolved. CDR1 and CDR2 from the germline V gene are LGHNA and YNFKEQ. The CDR3 has 12 residues. V lost 4 bases, J lost 9 bases, and 10 bases lay in between. As DNA, the CDR3 is TGTGCCAGCAGCCCTTGGGTCGGTGAGCAGTTCTTC. Translation: CASSPWVGEQFF.

This clonotype was seen a few times. V gene TRBV3-1 combines with J gene TRBJ2-5, with D maybe TRBD2 (6 bases). Germline V gives CDR1 LGHDT, CDR2 YNNKEL (reference sequence). The CDR3 covers 14 residues. The V and J ends lost 4 bases and 4 bases respectively, with 13 bases between them. The CDR3 DNA follows: TGTGCCAGCAGCCCCCGGGGGAGTGGAGAGACCCAGTACTTC. Protein sequence: CASSPRGSGETQYF.

Worth noting for this clonotype: A read error may be the cause here, since a much bigger clone is one base away. V gene TRBV6-1 combines with J gene TRBJ2-1; 9 bases fit TRBD2. CDR1 and CDR2 from the germline V gene are MNHNS and SASEGT. V gave up 6 bases and J gave up 4 bases; unmatched junction bases: 10. The CDR3 totals 16 residues. CDR3 coding DNA: TGTGCCAGCAGGACTCCGCTAGCGGGATATTACAATGAGCAGTTCTTC. Translating gives CASRTPLAGYYNEQFF.

This clonotype was picked up a small number of times. The chain employs TRBV5-4 and TRBJ2-3, with D perhaps matching TRBD2 (5 bases). Germline CDR1 is SGHNT and CDR2 is YYREEE (reference sequence). CDR3 length: 15 amino acids. V lost 4 bases and J lost 0, with 12 bases in between. The CDR3: CASSTQSGSTDTQYF. The CDR3 nucleotides are TGTGCCAGCAGCACCCAGAGCGGTAGCACAGATACGCAGTATTTT.

This sequence joins TRBV3-1 and TRBJ2-3; no clear D. Germline loops: CDR1 LGHDT, CDR2 YNNKEL (reference sequence). The CDR3 consists of 15 residues. Trimming shortened V by 5 bases and J by 2 bases, and 14 bases separated the two germline ends. This CDR3 reads CASSGHLRDTDTQYF. The CDR3 nucleotides are TGTGCCAGCAGCGGCCATCTGCGAGACACAGATACGCAGTATTTT.

The gene calls are TRBV9 and TRBJ2-3; unclear D gene. The length of the CDR3 is 14 residues. The germline V and J ends were trimmed by 0 bases and 0 bases, with 5 bases remaining between them. The V gene's germline CDR1 is SGDLS and CDR2 YYNGEE. The CDR3 DNA reads TGTGCCAGCAGCGTAGTCGCTAGCACAGATACGCAGTATTTT. Translated, it gives CASSVVASTDTQYF.

The chain carries TRBV12-3 or TRBV12-4 and TRBJ1-2, with 8 bases lining up with TRBD1. This CDR3 contains 15 residues. The ends lost 4 bases at V and 0 bases at J; junction bases unmatched: 4. The CDR3 DNA reads TGTGCCAGCAGTTCCTCGGGACAGGCTAACTATGGCTACACCTTC. This gives the protein CASSSSGQANYGYTF.

This clonotype was detected ten times or more. The chain carries TRBV7-2 and TRBJ2-3; 7 nucleotides align to TRBD2. CDR1 and CDR2 from the germline V gene are SGHTA and FQGNSA. This CDR3 comprises 13 residues. Germline trimming cut 8 bases from V and 1 base from J; bases unmatched to any gene: 3. The CDR3 DNA follows: TGTGCCAGCCTTCGGGGGGGCACAGATACGCAGTATTTT. This sequence encodes CASLRGGTDTQYF.

This clonotype was seen repeatedly, ten times or more. This chain connects TRBV20-1 to TRBJ2-3, with 10 bases matching TRBD2. J was trimmed by 0 bases and V by 2 bases; bases with no gene match: 8. The CDR3 loop spans 17 amino acids. Germline V gene data show CDR1 as DFQATT and CDR2 as SNEGSKA (reference sequence). The DNA for the CDR3 is TGCAGTGCTAGAACCGGAACTAGCGGGGCCAGCACAGATACGCAGTATTTT. Its translation: CSARTGTSGASTDTQYF.

This clonotype has just a few counts. The V and J genes are TRBV4-2 and TRBJ2-1; 9 bases are shared with TRBD2. CDR3 size: 18 residues. V shed 0 bases, J shed 5 bases, and the junction held 11 bases outside the gene matches. The germline V gene has CDR1 LGHNA and CDR2 YNFKEQ. This chain's CDR3 is CASSQEVGASGVNNEQFF. The DNA for the CDR3 is TGTGCCAGCAGCCAAGAGGTCGGGGCTAGCGGGGTCAACAATGAGCAGTTCTTC.

This clonotype was picked up a small number of times. The genes are TRBV4-1 and TRBJ2-7; TRBD1 aligns across 11 bases. V shed 1 base and J 4 bases; nucleotides not matched to a gene: 6. Germline CDR1 and CDR2: MGHRA and YSYEKL. The CDR3 is made up of 16 amino acids. The CDR3 region has the DNA TGCGCCAGCAGCCAAGGGCTCGGGACAGGGGGTTACGAGCAGTACTTC. Protein product: CASSQGLGTGGYEQYF.

V usage is TRBV7-9 and J usage is TRBJ2-5; 9 bases agree with TRBD2. Germline CDR1 SEHNR, CDR2 FQNEAQ (reference sequence). J lost 4 bases, V lost 4 bases, and 4 bases had no gene match. There are 14 residues in the CDR3. CDR3 bases: TGTGCCAGCAGCTCCGGGACTAGCATAGAGACCCAGTACTTC. Protein product: CASSSGTSIETQYF.